The 18 T cell receptor beta chains below were found in one sample sequenced in a study of response to subunit inactivated influenza vaccine. A single record per CDR3 protein comes from TCRdb applying MiXCR to the RT-PCR reads. The sample carries roughly 180,000 distinct CDR3 sequences, roughly 8.7% recorded once. Sequencing was performed on non-naive T cells sorted from PBMCs, taken on the day of vaccination. The origin of the receptors is a man in his forties or fifties who received an inactivated influenza vaccine.

The rearrangement uses TRBV28 and TRBJ1-5; a weak D match, TRBD1 (5 bases). The CDR3 extends over 15 amino acids. V lost 1 base, J lost 3 bases, and 10 bases lay in between. From germline, CDR1 is MDHEN and CDR2 SYDVKM. CDR3 in amino acids: CASSLSGTYNQPQHF. The DNA for the CDR3 is TGTGCCAGCAGTTTATCGGGGACCTACAATCAGCCCCAGCATTTT. The entire variable domain, with the rest obtained from reference TRBV28 and TRBJ1-5, is as follows: DVKVTQSSRYLVKRTGEKVFLECVQDMDHENMFWYRQDPGLGLRLIYFSYDVKMKEKGDIPEGYSVSREKKERFSLILESASTNQTSMYLCASSLSGTYNQPQHFGDGTRLSIL.

In its sample, this clonotype was seen many times. The rearrangement joins TRBV5-1 to TRBJ2-1; perhaps D is TRBD1 or TRBD2 (5 bases each). CDR3 length: 17 amino acids. Germline V gene lookup returns CDR1 SGHRS and CDR2 YFSETQ. V was cut by 4 bases and J by 5 bases, with 22 bases left in between. The CDR3 region has the DNA TGCGCCAGCAGCCGTCATTGGGACCGAGGCCTAGACAATGAGCAGTTCTTC. Residues: CASSRHWDRGLDNEQFF.

V is TRBV6-2 or TRBV6-3 and J is TRBJ2-7, with 7 bases aligning to TRBD1. After removal of 8 bases from V and 2 bases from J, the junction contained 3 bases not matched to a gene. The CDR3 covers 12 residues. The germline V gene has CDR1 MNHEY and CDR2 SVGEGT. CDR3 sequence: CASWQGAYEQYF. CDR3 DNA sequence: TGTGCCAGCTGGCAGGGGGCCTACGAGCAGTACTTC.

The chain employs TRBV9 and TRBJ2-1; D uncertain. V lost 0 bases, J lost 5 bases, and 9 bases lay in between. The CDR3 covers 14 residues. Germline lookup yields CDR1 SGDLS and CDR2 YYNGEE. The DNA for the CDR3 is TGTGCCAGCAGCGTAGAGGTCGGAAACAATGAGCAGTTCTTC. Translating it yields CASSVEVGNNEQFF.

The rearrangement links TRBV5-1 to TRBJ1-3; maybe TRBD1 (6 bases). Trimming took off 0 bases at V and 0 bases at J, with 10 bases between the two ends. The CDR3 consists of 16 residues. Germline V gene sequence: CDR1 SGHRS, CDR2 YFSETQ. This CDR3 is CASSLGQGSSGNTIYF. In DNA form, the CDR3 reads TGCGCCAGCAGCTTGGGCCAGGGGAGCTCTGGAAACACCATATATTTT.

The chain employs TRBV12-3 or TRBV12-4 and TRBJ1-6; D gene ambiguous. Trimming shortened V by 7 bases and J by 5 bases, and 12 bases separated the two germline ends. The CDR3 loop spans 14 amino acids. CDR3 in DNA: TGTGCCAGCAACCGAGACGGAGATAATTCACCCCTCCACTTT. This translates into CASNRDGDNSPLHF.

The sample holds a few counts of this clonotype. The chain recombines TRBV12-3 or TRBV12-4 with TRBJ2-1; 11 bases are a match to TRBD2. The junction had 9 bases not matched to a gene; V was cut back by 10 bases and J by 7 bases. This CDR3 comprises 14 residues. CDR3 loop: CATSASGGINEQFF. DNA for the CDR3: TGTGCCACCTCGGCTAGCGGGGGGATAAATGAGCAGTTCTTC.

This clonotype was observed a few times. J is TRBJ2-3 and V is TRBV25-1; 7 bases line up with TRBD1. The V and J ends lost 8 bases and 3 bases, in that order; junction bases with no gene match: 5. The CDR3 sequence is 13 residues long. The germline gives CDR1 MGHDK, CDR2 SYGVNS. The CDR3 DNA reads as TGTGCCAGCTACGGACAGGAGACAGATACGCAGTATTTT. This gives the protein CASYGQETDTQYF.

This clonotype has more than one count but fewer than ten. J is TRBJ2-5 and V is TRBV9, with TRBD2 matching over 8 bases. The CDR3 runs 13 residues. Germline V gives CDR1 SGDLS, CDR2 YYNGEE. J was trimmed by 4 bases and V by 7 bases; bases with no gene match: 6. This CDR3 is CASGAGGLETQYF. The CDR3 bases are TGTGCCAGCGGTGCGGGAGGATTAGAGACCCAGTACTTC.

The chain recombines TRBV20-1 with TRBJ1-2, with 7 positions matching TRBD1. Germline V CDR1 and CDR2: DFQATT, SNEGSKA (reference sequence). With V trimmed by 4 bases and J by 0 bases, 2 bases remained unmatched. The CDR3 loop spans 13 amino acids. Here the CDR3 reads CSAKGQTNYGYTF. The CDR3 DNA reads TGCAGTGCTAAGGGACAGACTAACTATGGCTACACCTTC.

This clonotype appeared a few times. The V call is TRBV5-1, the J call TRBJ2-1; 7 nucleotides align to TRBD2. Germline V lookup: CDR1 SGHRS, CDR2 YFSETQ. The V segment lost 0 bases and the J segment 3 bases; nucleotides outside the gene matches: 3. CDR3 length: 15 residues. CDR3 DNA: TGCGCCAGCAGCTTGGTGCAGCGGGACTACAATGAGCAGTTCTTC. As protein: CASSLVQRDYNEQFF.

This sequence joins TRBV5-1 and TRBJ2-6; a possible D gene is TRBD1 (6 bases). This CDR3 region has 17 residues. Trimming removed 4 bases from V and 4 bases from J, with 18 bases in between. Germline CDR1 reads SGHRS; CDR2 reads YFSETQ. CDR3: CASSGGQPGSGANVLTF. CDR3 coding DNA: TGCGCCAGCAGCGGGGGCCAGCCCGGTTCAGGGGCCAACGTCCTGACTTTC. Supplemented by reference TRBV5-1 and TRBJ2-6, the full variable domain reads KAGVTQTPRYLIKTRGQQVTLSCSPISGHRSVSWYQQTPGQGLQFLFEYFSETQRNKGNFPGRFSGRQFSNSRSEMNVSTLELGDSALYLCASSGGQPGSGANVLTFGAGSRLTVL.

This clonotype was counted many times. This chain joins TRBV3-1 and TRBJ2-1; a weak D match, TRBD2 (6 bases). CDR1 and CDR2 from the germline V gene are LGHDT and YNNKEL (reference sequence). V lost 1 base, J lost 12 bases, and 13 bases lay in between. The CDR3 sequence is 13 residues long. The CDR3 region is CASSQVGTGGQFF. The CDR3 bases are TGTGCCAGCAGCCAAGTGGGGACTGGGGGGCAGTTCTTC.

V is TRBV28 and J is TRBJ2-3, with D unresolved. Trimming removed 3 bases at V and 2 bases at J, with 12 bases between. This CDR3 is built from 15 residues. CDR1 MDHEN and CDR2 SYDVKM come from the germline V gene. CDR3: CASSFFSRFTDTQYF. CDR3 bases: TGTGCCAGCAGTTTCTTCTCGAGATTCACAGATACGCAGTATTTT.

The genes are TRBV9 and TRBJ2-7; unclear D gene. The CDR3 is 14 residues long. Trimming cost V 7 bases and J 4 bases, with 18 bases left between them. The germline CDR1 and CDR2 sequences are SGDLS and YYNGEE. This CDR3 is CASPSSELEYEQYF. CDR3 nucleotides: TGTGCCAGCCCCTCCTCTGAGCTCGAGTACGAGCAGTACTTC.

This clonotype appeared many times. The chain has TRBV5-1 and TRBJ2-1; D remains unclear. V was cut by 4 bases and J by 2 bases, with 13 bases left in between. The CDR3 has 15 residues. Germline-derived CDR1 and CDR2 are SGHRS and YFSETQ. CDR3 protein: CASSRIPETYNEQFF. The CDR3 DNA reads TGCGCCAGCAGCCGCATACCAGAAACCTACAATGAGCAGTTCTTC.

The rearrangement joins TRBV12-3 or TRBV12-4 to TRBJ2-7, with D unresolved. Trimming removed 7 bases at V and 2 bases at J, with 12 bases between. This CDR3 is 13 amino acids long. CDR3 DNA sequence: TGTGCCAGCACCCCCGGACGGACCTACGAGCAGTACTTC. Its translation: CASTPGRTYEQYF.

In this sample, this clonotype turned up many times. The chain has TRBV11-2 and TRBJ2-7; TRBD1 agrees at 7 bases. With V trimmed by 5 bases and J by 0 bases, 1 base remained unmatched. CDR1 is SGHAT, CDR2 FQNNGV, per germline. The length of the CDR3 is 13 residues. CDR3 residues: CASSRDSSYEQYF. The DNA of the CDR3 is TGTGCCAGCAGCCGGGACAGCTCCTACGAGCAGTACTTC.